A selection of T cell receptor beta chains follows, all from one sample in a study of untreated major depressive disorder. Produced via immunoSEQ multiplex PCR; TCRdb's table is partial and in-frame only. Counted here are about 21,000 clones, under 90% occurring once; the ten biggest clones make up approximately 0.45%. The specimen was CD4+ T cells from PBMCs. These TCRs come from a middle-aged woman in good health. The CDR3 runs from the conserved cysteine through the conserved F or W. D genes are given only for firm matches. Clone size, where shown, is once, few, many, or a class for clones that have expanded.

NA,NA,TRBV7-2,TRBJ2-3,TGTGCCAGCAGCTTAGCGGGGGGAGTAGATACGCAGTATTTT,CASSLAGGVDTQYF
NA,NA,TRBV9,TRBJ2-2,TGTGCCAGCAGCCTCCCAGGAGTGCTAGGCCTCTGCACCGGGGAGCTGTTTTTT,CASSLPGVLGLCTGELFF
once,NA,TRBV5-1,TRBJ2-5,TGCGCCAGCAGGATTCTAGGGGGACAAGAGACCCAGTACTTC,CASRILGGQETQYF
NA,TRBD1,TRBV5-1,TRBJ1-1,TGCGCCAGCAGCCTCCGACAGGGGGACACTGAAGCTTTCTTT,CASSLRQGDTEAFF
NA,TRBD1,TRBV10-3,TRBJ1-5,TGTGCCATTCAAGGGACAGGGGCCAATCAGCCCCAGCATTTT,CAIQGTGANQPQHF
NA,NA,TRBV6-4,TRBJ2-2,TGTGCCAGCAGTGTAAATGCAGGTCAGAACACCGGGGAGCTGTTTTTT,CASSVNAGQNTGELFF
NA,TRBD1,TRBV11-2,TRBJ2-7,TGTGCCAGCAGCCGAGCGGACAGGACCTACGAGCAGTACTTC,CASSRADRTYEQYF
NA,NA,TRBV18,TRBJ2-2,TGTGCCAGCTCACCAGACCCCGGGGAGCTGTTTTTT,CASSPDPGELFF
NA,TRBD1,TRBV29-1,TRBJ1-5,TGCAGCGTAGGGACAGATAGGAATCAGCCCCAGCATTTT,CSVGTDRNQPQHF
NA,NA,TRBV7-6,TRBJ2-3,TGTGCCAGCAGCTTAGAAGGGGCGGGTCCACGCACAGATACGCAGTATTTT,CASSLEGAGPRTDTQYF